This paragraph covers one T cell receptor beta chain sequence. TCRdb recomputed clones from the PCR reads via MiXCR. The sample holds tens of thousands of clones, about 16% seen once. The data originate from a study of metastatic and nonmetastatic thyroid tumors. No treatment of any kind had been given to any patient before thyroid surgery. V was cut by 5 bases and J by 5 bases, with 16 bases left in between. CDR3 length equals 15 residues. The germline CDR1 and CDR2 sequences are SGHAT and FQNNGV. V and J are TRBV11-2 and TRBJ2-1; weak D call: TRBD2 (5 bases). The sample comprised blood. The TCR comes from a male donor with papillary thyroid cancer or a benign thyroid nodule (not recorded which). Some clones in this sample may be carry-over from other donors' samples. In DNA form, the CDR3 reads TGTGCCAGCAGCCCGTCGGGGTTCGGGAACAATGAGCAGTTCTTC. This gives the protein CASSPSGFGNNEQFF.